This T cell receptor beta chain was recovered during a study of cytomegalovirus exposure and HLA in healthy donors. As for the study in general: A prior analysis found 117 million unique TCR beta sequences from roughly 180 million T cells. Study-wide findings and caveats: Association of a missense DCLRE1C variant with TCR beta V- and J-gene trimming was reported in a later analysis. Common viral pathogens seemed to be connected with several of the most significant clusters, according to a later analysis.

The PCR had 60 Vbeta and 13 Jbeta primers. Measured with immunoSEQ multiplex PCR; TCRdb has only the in-frame clones, and not every one. This table holds more than 150,000 clones, about 86% found once. This clone was counted only a few times. As yet, its antigen is unknown. Nominally healthy donors were sampled, though unrecorded immune exposures were likely. The CDR3 length is 14 residues. V was trimmed by 7 bases and J by 0 bases, leaving 12 bases between them. CDR1 is MGHDK and CDR2 is SYGVNS in the germline V gene. This chain joins TRBV25-1 and TRBJ1-1; TRBD1 is a possible D gene (5 bases). Material: PBMCs. The receptor was isolated from a woman aged 25 to 39 in good health and CMV-seronegative. The CDR3 nucleotides are TGTGCCAGCACGGGACGGGGGGTGAACACTGAAGCTTTCTTT. Protein product: CASTGRGVNTEAFF. Based on the CDR3 plus reference TRBV25-1 and TRBJ1-1, the full variable domain is EADIYQTPRYLVIGTGKKITLECSQTMGHDKMYWYQQDPGMELHLIHYSYGVNSTEKGDLSSESTVSRIRTEHFPLTLESARPSHTSQYLCASTGRGVNTEAFFGQGTRLTVV.